Below are 6 T cell receptor beta chains sequenced from a single sample in a study of blood T cells in healthy people across ages. A J-beta primer mix and a sample-barcoded 5' primer were used in a second PCR of about 6 to 12 cycles. A single record per CDR3 protein comes from TCRdb applying MiXCR to the 5' RACE reads. The table records 700,000 to 900,000 distinct CDR3 sequences, roughly 50% of them present only once. Sequencing was performed on blood. The receptor set was obtained from an elderly man in good health.

V gene TRBV29-1 combines with J gene TRBJ1-2, with D possibly TRBD1 on 5 matching bases. Germline lookup yields CDR1 SQVTM and CDR2 ANQGSEA. This CDR3 has 17 amino acids. Trimming stripped 4 bases from V and 0 bases from J, with 21 bases between. CDR3 coding DNA: TGCAGCGTTGTAGGGGTAACAGAACAACTAGCTAACTATGGCTACACCTTC. It is translated as CSVVGVTEQLANYGYTF.

This chain connects TRBV28 to TRBJ2-7; 11 bases fit TRBD2. The V segment lost 3 bases and the J segment 0 bases; nucleotides outside the gene matches: 7. Per germline, CDR1 MDHEN and CDR2 SYDVKM. CDR3 length equals 17 residues. The DNA for the CDR3 is TGTGCCAGCAGTTTTGCTAGCGGGAGGTTGAGCTCCTACGAGCAGTACTTC. Residues: CASSFASGRLSSYEQYF.

Only a few counts were recorded for this clonotype. CDR3 protein: CASSLVGGPGNTIYF. CDR3 nucleotides: TGTGCCAGCAGCTTAGTGGGGGGGCCTGGAAACACCATATATTTT. The V call is TRBV7-2, the J call TRBJ1-3; the D gene is possibly TRBD1 (6 bases). Trimming cost V 1 base and J 2 bases, with 9 bases left between them. The CDR3 runs to 15 residues. Per the germline V gene, CDR1 is SGHTA and CDR2 is FQGNSA.

In this sample, this clonotype turned up a few times. The chain is built from TRBV27 and TRBJ2-7, with D unresolved. Germline loops: CDR1 MNHEY, CDR2 SMNVEV (reference sequence). V lost 5 bases, J lost 0 bases, and 14 bases lay in between. The CDR3 runs to 15 residues. CDR3 region: CASSPTDTPSYEQYF. The DNA of the CDR3 is TGTGCCAGCAGTCCAACAGACACCCCCTCCTACGAGCAGTACTTC.

The chain uses TRBV5-1 and TRBJ2-5; 8 bases match TRBD1. V lost 4 bases, J lost 5 bases, and 10 bases stayed unmatched. Germline assignment: CDR1 SGHRS and CDR2 YFSETQ. This CDR3 contains 15 residues. The CDR3 here is CASSVTGAVAETQYF. CDR3 nucleotide sequence: TGCGCCAGCAGCGTGACAGGGGCCGTGGCGGAGACCCAGTACTTC.

The genes are TRBV3-1 and TRBJ1-1, with D maybe TRBD1 (5 bases). The V and J ends lost 1 base and 0 bases respectively, with 9 bases between them. The germline V gene encodes CDR1 LGHDT and CDR2 YNNKEL (reference sequence). The CDR3 spans 15 residues. CDR3 sequence (DNA): TGTGCCAGCAGCCAAGGGGGGGGGATGAACACTGAAGCTTTCTTT. It is translated as CASSQGGGMNTEAFF.